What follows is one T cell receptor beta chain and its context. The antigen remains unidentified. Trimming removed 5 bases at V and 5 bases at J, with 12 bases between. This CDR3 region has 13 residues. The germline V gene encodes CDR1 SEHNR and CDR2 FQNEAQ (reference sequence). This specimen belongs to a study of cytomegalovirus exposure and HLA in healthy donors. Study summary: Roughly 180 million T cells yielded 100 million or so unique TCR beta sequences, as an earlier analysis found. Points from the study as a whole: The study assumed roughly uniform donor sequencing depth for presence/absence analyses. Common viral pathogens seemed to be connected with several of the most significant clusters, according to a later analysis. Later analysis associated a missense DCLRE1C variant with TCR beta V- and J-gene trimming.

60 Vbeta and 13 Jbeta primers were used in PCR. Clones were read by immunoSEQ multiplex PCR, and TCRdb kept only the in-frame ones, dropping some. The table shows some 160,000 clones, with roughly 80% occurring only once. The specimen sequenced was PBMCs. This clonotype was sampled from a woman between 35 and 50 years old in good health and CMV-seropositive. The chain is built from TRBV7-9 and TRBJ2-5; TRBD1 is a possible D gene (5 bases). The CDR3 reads CASSRTYGETQYF. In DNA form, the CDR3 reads TGTGCCAGCAGCCGGACATATGGGGAGACCCAGTACTTC.